One and the same sample provided the 30 T cell receptor beta chains below, sequenced in a study of T-cell memory formation after mild COVID-19. From the 5' RACE reads, TCRdb called clonotypes with MiXCR, one entry per CDR3 protein. The sample has approximately 570,000 distinct CDR3 sequences; roughly 18% are singletons. Sequenced: PBMCs or a T cell subset sorted from them (not recorded which). These TCRs come from an adult woman who had mild COVID-19 (a few samples of this study predate the infection). Cell type and time point are not known.

This clonotype was counted only a few times. The J gene is TRBJ2-1, the V gene TRBV30, with 7 bases fitting TRBD2. Trimming took 0 bases from V and 5 from J; bases not matched to a gene: 1. The CDR3 consists of 13 residues. Germline assignment: CDR1 GTSNPN and CDR2 SVGIG (reference sequence). The CDR3 sequence: CAWSVLANNEQFF. CDR3 bases: TGTGCCTGGAGTGTACTAGCGAACAATGAGCAGTTCTTC.

The rearrangement links TRBV30 to TRBJ1-1; D is undetermined. Germline V CDR1 and CDR2: GTSNPN, SVGIG (reference sequence). V was pared by 2 bases and J by 0 bases, with 7 bases between. The CDR3 has 13 amino acids. The CDR3 spells CAWSLGMNTEAFF. CDR3 DNA sequence: TGTGCCTGGAGTTTAGGGATGAACACTGAAGCTTTCTTT.

This clonotype was counted between two and nine times. This chain links TRBV7-8 with TRBJ2-1, with D uncertain. The germline V gene has CDR1 SGHVS and CDR2 FQNEAQ. V was trimmed by 2 bases and J by 8 bases, leaving 19 bases between them. The CDR3 has 16 residues. CDR3 loop: CASSLIHPRLGDEQFF. The CDR3 nucleotides are TGTGCCAGCAGCTTAATTCATCCTAGACTGGGCGATGAGCAGTTCTTC.

This clonotype was picked up a small number of times. The rearrangement links TRBV5-5 to TRBJ2-7; D is unclear. The CDR3 spans 13 residues. Trimming left V 3 bases short and J 4 bases short, with 11 bases between. CDR1 SGHKS and CDR2 YYEKEE come from the germline V gene (reference sequence). The CDR3: CASSWMDGYEQYF. DNA for the CDR3: TGTGCCAGCAGCTGGATGGACGGGTACGAGCAGTACTTC.

The chain couples TRBV7-9 to TRBJ2-1, with TRBD2 matching 8 bases. Germline V CDR1 and CDR2: SEHNR, FQNEAQ (reference sequence). The CDR3 has 16 residues. The ends lost 5 bases at V and 10 bases at J; junction bases unmatched: 16. The CDR3 DNA is TGTGCCAGCAGCCCCGAAAGCGGGGGCGGAAGGGTCGAGCAGTTCTTC. This codes for CASSPESGGGRVEQFF.

The CDR3 protein is CSARDPVSLLDGQPQHF. The CDR3 nucleotides read TGCAGTGCTAGAGACCCGGTTAGTTTACTGGACGGTCAGCCCCAGCATTTT. The chain couples TRBV20-1 to TRBJ1-5; D unclear. There are 17 residues in the CDR3. In germline, CDR1 is DFQATT, CDR2 SNEGSKA (reference sequence). Between the trimmed V and J ends, which lost 0 bases and 6 bases, there was a span of 21 bases.

The rearrangement links TRBV24-1 to TRBJ2-2; D ambiguous. CDR1 is KGHDR, CDR2 SFDVKD, per germline. The CDR3 is 16 residues long. With 0 bases removed from V and 5 bases from J, the gap between germline ends came to 12 bases. CDR3 residues: CATSDLPITETGELFF. The DNA of the CDR3 is TGTGCCACCAGTGATTTGCCCATCACTGAGACCGGGGAGCTGTTTTTT.

This clonotype was picked up a small number of times. The chain has TRBV7-9 and TRBJ2-1; 10 bases match TRBD2. CDR1 and CDR2 (germline): SEHNR, FQNEAQ (reference sequence). This CDR3 region has 15 residues. The J segment lost 2 bases and the V segment lost 6 bases, leaving 4 bases of the junction unmatched. The CDR3 nucleotides are TGTGCCAGCAGAAGCGGGAGGGTGACCTACAATGAGCAGTTCTTC. Protein: CASRSGRVTYNEQFF.

This clonotype was seen a handful of times. The V call is TRBV29-1, the J call TRBJ2-3; D may match TRBD1 or TRBD2 (5 bases each). The CDR3 loop spans 13 amino acids. V dropped 6 bases and J dropped 5 bases, with 15 bases sitting between them. The germline gives CDR1 SQVTM, CDR2 ANQGSEA. The CDR3 DNA reads as TGCAGCGTCCCCGCCGGGGCAGGAGATACGCAGTATTTT. Translated, it gives CSVPAGAGDTQYF.

The rearrangement uses TRBV20-1 and TRBJ2-3; D remains ambiguous. This CDR3 contains 14 residues. Trimming took 6 bases from V and 2 from J, leaving 15 bases between them. In germline, CDR1 is DFQATT, CDR2 SNEGSKA (reference sequence). DNA of the CDR3: TGCAGTGCCTTCTCCCCAGACCTCACAGATACGCAGTATTTT. This codes for CSAFSPDLTDTQYF.

The CDR3 spells CASRPRTPGKNTEAFF. The CDR3 nucleotides read TGTGCCAGCCGCCCTAGGACCCCAGGCAAGAACACTGAAGCTTTCTTT. The V gene is TRBV6-6, the J gene TRBJ1-1, with no clear D. The CDR3 has 16 amino acids. Trimming took 8 bases from V and 1 from J, leaving 20 bases between them. Germline CDR1 and CDR2: MNHNY and SVGAGI (reference sequence).

CDR3 bases: TGTGCCAGCAGCTCCCTTAGAGAGTCGATAGAGACCCAGTACTTC. Its translation is CASSSLRESIETQYF. The rearrangement joins TRBV7-9 to TRBJ2-5; D is unresolved. V dropped 4 bases and J dropped 4 bases, with 16 bases sitting between them. The CDR3 has 15 residues. CDR1 is SEHNR and CDR2 is FQNEAQ in the germline V gene (reference sequence).

The rearrangement joins TRBV20-1 to TRBJ2-7, with 12 bases aligning to TRBD1. This CDR3 has 14 amino acids. Germline CDR1 DFQATT, CDR2 SNEGSKA (reference sequence). V shed 6 bases and J 6 bases; nucleotides not matched to a gene: 9. The CDR3 sequence is CSAFEWDRGPEQYF. The CDR3 nucleotides are TGCAGTGCCTTCGAGTGGGACAGGGGGCCCGAGCAGTACTTC.

This clonotype has more than one count but fewer than ten. This chain uses TRBV5-1 with TRBJ1-1; 10 bases fit TRBD1. The CDR3 spans 14 residues. The junction had 5 bases not matched to a gene; V was cut back by 4 bases and J by 5 bases. Germline loops: CDR1 SGHRS, CDR2 YFSETQ. CDR3 sequence: CASSEGQGMTEAFF. The CDR3 region has the DNA TGCGCCAGCAGCGAGGGACAGGGGATGACTGAAGCTTTCTTT.

This clonotype was counted only a few times. This sequence joins TRBV6-2 or TRBV6-3 and TRBJ2-2; TRBD1 or TRBD2 may be the D gene (5 bases each). The CDR3 is 14 residues long. The V gene's germline CDR1 is MNHEY and CDR2 SVGEGT. The ends were cut back, 7 bases at V and 2 bases at J, with 11 bases in the middle. The CDR3 region has the DNA TGTGCCAGCAAGGGGACCCCAAACACCGGGGAGCTGTTTTTT. It is translated as CASKGTPNTGELFF.

This clonotype has only a few counts. The chain recombines TRBV7-2 with TRBJ2-5, with 11 bases lining up with TRBD1. Germline values: CDR1 SGHTA, CDR2 FQGNSA. Trimming at V came to 3 bases and at J to 3 bases, leaving 9 bases not matched to a gene. This CDR3 region has 17 residues. Written as DNA, the CDR3 is TGTGCCAGCAGCTTCGCGGGGTGGACAGGGGGCAAAGAGACCCAGTACTTC. Translation: CASSFAGWTGGKETQYF.

This clonotype was observed a few times. The CDR3 coding sequence is TGTGCCAGCAGCTACGGGCTAGCGTATGAGCAGTTCTTC. Amino acid sequence: CASSYGLAYEQFF. V is TRBV6-6 and J is TRBJ2-1; D may be TRBD2 (6 bases). V was shortened by 6 bases and J by 8 bases, with 14 bases between the two germline ends. This CDR3 has 13 amino acids. The germline gives CDR1 MNHNY, CDR2 SVGAGI (reference sequence).

Only a few counts were recorded for this clonotype. The V and J genes are TRBV19 and TRBJ2-1, with no clear D. Per the germline V gene, CDR1 is LNHDA and CDR2 is SQIVND (reference sequence). The V and J ends lost 3 bases and 4 bases respectively, with 7 bases between them. This CDR3 comprises 13 residues. The CDR3 region is CASSIGLYNEQFF. The CDR3 coding sequence is TGTGCCAGTAGTATCGGGCTTTACAATGAGCAGTTCTTC.

The CDR3 reads CASSLGQNLYGYTF. In DNA, the CDR3 is TGTGCCAGCAGCTTAGGACAGAACCTCTATGGCTACACCTTC. The chain carries TRBV7-2 and TRBJ1-2; D is possibly TRBD1 (5 bases). Germline V lookup: CDR1 SGHTA, CDR2 FQGNSA. The CDR3 is made up of 14 amino acids. Trimming removed 1 base at V and 4 bases at J, with 10 bases between.

This chain uses TRBV12-3 or TRBV12-4 with TRBJ1-2, with TRBD1 matching over 7 bases. CDR3 length equals 14 residues. V dropped 5 bases and J dropped 7; count of bases not matched to a gene: 10. CDR3 sequence: CASSVRQGGIGYTF. Here the CDR3 DNA reads TGTGCCAGCAGTGTCCGACAGGGCGGAATTGGCTACACCTTC.

This clonotype showed up just a few times. The CDR3 DNA is TGTGCCAGCAGCCCTGAACTAGTCTACGAGCAGTACTTC. This translates into CASSPELVYEQYF. This sequence joins TRBV7-2 and TRBJ2-7, with D perhaps matching TRBD2 (5 bases). With 5 bases removed from V and 3 bases from J, the gap between germline ends came to 11 bases. CDR1 is SGHTA and CDR2 is FQGNSA in the germline V gene. The CDR3 loop spans 13 amino acids.

J is TRBJ2-4 and V is TRBV6-8; TRBD2 agrees at 8 bases. The J segment lost 3 bases and the V segment lost 6 bases, leaving 10 bases of the junction unmatched. The CDR3 loop spans 16 amino acids. Germline V CDR1 and CDR2: MNHGY, SAAAGT. CDR3 residues: CASRRTSRIGKNIQYF. The CDR3 DNA is TGTGCCAGCAGGAGGACTAGCAGGATTGGCAAAAACATTCAGTACTTC.

V gene TRBV19 combines with J gene TRBJ2-4; no definite D call. The CDR3 is made up of 12 amino acids. Between the trimmed V and J ends, which lost 5 bases and 7 bases, there was a span of 9 bases. CDR1 LNHDA and CDR2 SQIVND come from the germline V gene (reference sequence). The CDR3 DNA reads TGTGCCAGTAGTGCCGCTTCGAACATTCAGTACTTC. It encodes CASSAASNIQYF.

The V and J genes are TRBV29-1 and TRBJ2-3; 8 nucleotides line up with TRBD2. The germline V gene encodes CDR1 SQVTM and CDR2 ANQGSEA. The CDR3 runs 18 residues. V shed 6 bases, J shed 1 base, and the junction held 18 bases outside the gene matches. The CDR3 sequence: CSVPMEVSGGVRTDTQYF. The DNA of the CDR3 is TGCAGCGTGCCGATGGAAGTGAGCGGGGGAGTTCGCACAGATACGCAGTATTTT.

This clonotype was found once. The CDR3 loop reads CASSLVGQPNTEAFF. CDR3 sequence (DNA): TGTGCCAGCAGCTTGGTGGGACAACCGAACACTGAAGCTTTCTTT. This chain links TRBV5-4 with TRBJ1-1, with D perhaps matching TRBD1 (6 bases). This CDR3 comprises 15 residues. Trimming took 0 bases from V and 1 from J, leaving 10 bases between them. The germline V gene has CDR1 SGHNT and CDR2 YYREEE (reference sequence).

This chain uses TRBV6-5 with TRBJ2-5; 9 bases match TRBD2. The CDR3 extends over 15 amino acids. From germline, CDR1 is MNHEY and CDR2 SVGAGI. J was trimmed by 2 bases and V by 2 bases; bases with no gene match: 3. CDR3 amino acids: CASSYAGGPQETQYF. In nucleotides, the CDR3 is TGTGCCAGCAGTTACGCGGGGGGGCCTCAAGAGACCCAGTACTTC.

The sample holds a few counts of this clonotype. The V call is TRBV3-1, the J call TRBJ2-1; 11 positions match TRBD2. The V and J ends lost 0 bases and 0 bases, in that order; junction bases with no gene match: 4. The CDR3 extends over 18 amino acids. Looked up from germline, CDR1 is LGHDT and CDR2 is YNNKEL (reference sequence). In DNA, the CDR3 is TGTGCCAGCAGCCAAGATCAGGGACTAGCGGTCTCCTACAATGAGCAGTTCTTC. Residues: CASSQDQGLAVSYNEQFF.

This clonotype was seen many times. The chain uses TRBV12-3 or TRBV12-4 and TRBJ2-3; D uncertain. V was pared by 0 bases and J by 1 base, with 17 bases between. The CDR3 is made up of 18 amino acids. CDR3 in amino acids: CASSLAGRFPPGTDTQYF. For the CDR3, the DNA is TGTGCCAGCAGTTTAGCGGGCAGGTTTCCCCCCGGCACAGATACGCAGTATTTT.

This clonotype showed up just a few times. This chain links TRBV2 with TRBJ2-1; TRBD2 aligns across 14 bases. This CDR3 is built from 15 residues. The V gene's germline CDR1 is SNHLY and CDR2 FYNNEI. The ends lost 6 bases at V and 5 bases at J; junction bases unmatched: 3. CDR3 nucleotide sequence: TGTGCCAGCAGCTTGACTAGCGGGGGGGACAATGAGCAGTTCTTC. Amino acids: CASSLTSGGDNEQFF.

This clonotype occurred many times. V is TRBV12-3 or TRBV12-4 and J is TRBJ2-1; 8 positions match TRBD2. The length of the CDR3 is 15 residues. The J segment lost 7 bases and the V segment lost 1 base, leaving 6 bases of the junction unmatched. The CDR3 here is CASSLGGAGDNEQFF. Written as DNA, the CDR3 is TGTGCCAGCAGTTTAGGGGGAGCGGGAGATAATGAGCAGTTCTTC.